Reported below is one T cell receptor (beta chain). Clones were read by immunoSEQ multiplex PCR, and TCRdb kept only the in-frame ones, dropping some. Altogether 15,000 to 20,000 clones are present, around 72% being singletons, with the ten largest covering 4.6%. The V gene end was trimmed by 0 bases and the J gene end by 11 bases; junction bases not matched to a gene: 9. The CDR3 has 16 residues. The germline V gene has CDR1 LGHNA and CDR2 YSLEER. This specimen comes from a study of PD-1 blockade in classical Hodgkin lymphoma. Patients all relapsed after autologous stem cell transplantation, and there was variation in brentuximab vedotin exposure.

Sequences were derived from peripheral blood mononuclear cells (PBMCs), sampled at baseline. This clonotype originated in a human donor with classical Hodgkin lymphoma. The V gene is TRBV4-3, the J gene TRBJ2-3; 12 bases align to TRBD2. The CDR3, as DNA: TGCGCCAGCAGCCAAGATCCTAGCGGGAGGGTCGGAGGGCAGTATTTT. Residues: CASSQDPSGRVGGQYF.